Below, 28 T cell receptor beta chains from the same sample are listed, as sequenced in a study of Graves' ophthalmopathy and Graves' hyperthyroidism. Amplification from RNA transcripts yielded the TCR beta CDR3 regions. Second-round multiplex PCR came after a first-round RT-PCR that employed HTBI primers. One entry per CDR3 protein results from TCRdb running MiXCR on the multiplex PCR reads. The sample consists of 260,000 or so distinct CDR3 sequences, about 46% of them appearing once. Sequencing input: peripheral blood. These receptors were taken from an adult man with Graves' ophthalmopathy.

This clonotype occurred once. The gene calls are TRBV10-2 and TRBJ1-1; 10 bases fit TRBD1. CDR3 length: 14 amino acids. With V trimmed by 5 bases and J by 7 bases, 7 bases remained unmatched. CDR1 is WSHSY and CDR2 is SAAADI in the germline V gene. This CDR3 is CASSTTGQGFEAFF. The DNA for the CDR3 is TGCGCCAGCAGTACCACGGGACAGGGGTTTGAAGCTTTCTTT.

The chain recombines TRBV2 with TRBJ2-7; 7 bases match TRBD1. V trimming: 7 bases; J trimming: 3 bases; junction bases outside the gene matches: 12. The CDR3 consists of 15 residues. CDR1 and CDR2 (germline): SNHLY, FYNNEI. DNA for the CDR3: TGTGCCAGCATTCGCACAGGGGCGGCAGGCTACGAGCAGTACTTC. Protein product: CASIRTGAAGYEQYF.

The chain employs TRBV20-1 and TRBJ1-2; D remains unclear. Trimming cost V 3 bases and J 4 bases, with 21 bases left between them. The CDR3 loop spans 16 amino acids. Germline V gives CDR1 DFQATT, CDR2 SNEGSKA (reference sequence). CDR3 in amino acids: CSASPLIDSNSYGYTF. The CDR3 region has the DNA TGCAGTGCTAGCCCTCTCATTGACTCCAACTCCTATGGCTACACCTTC.

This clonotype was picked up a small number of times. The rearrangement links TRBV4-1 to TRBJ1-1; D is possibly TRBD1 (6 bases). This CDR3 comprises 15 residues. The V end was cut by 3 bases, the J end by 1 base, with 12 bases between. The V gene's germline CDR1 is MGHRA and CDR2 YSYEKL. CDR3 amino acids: CASSHRGQTNTEAFF. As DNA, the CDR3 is TGCGCCAGCAGCCATCGAGGACAGACGAACACTGAAGCTTTCTTT.

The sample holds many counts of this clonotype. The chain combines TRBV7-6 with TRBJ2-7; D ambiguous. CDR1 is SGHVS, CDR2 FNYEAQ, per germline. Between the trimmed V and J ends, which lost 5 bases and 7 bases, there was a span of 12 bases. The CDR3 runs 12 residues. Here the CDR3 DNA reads TGTGCCAGCAGCCGCGATGTGGGGGAGCAGTACTTC. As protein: CASSRDVGEQYF.

The CDR3 region is CASTEGWYEQYF. The CDR3 DNA reads TGTGCCAGTACCGAGGGCTGGTACGAGCAGTACTTC. The chain couples TRBV6-1 to TRBJ2-7, with D tentatively TRBD2 (5 bases). The V end was cut by 9 bases, the J end by 4 bases, with 13 bases between. CDR1 is MNHNS and CDR2 is SASEGT in the germline V gene. The CDR3 sequence is 12 residues long.

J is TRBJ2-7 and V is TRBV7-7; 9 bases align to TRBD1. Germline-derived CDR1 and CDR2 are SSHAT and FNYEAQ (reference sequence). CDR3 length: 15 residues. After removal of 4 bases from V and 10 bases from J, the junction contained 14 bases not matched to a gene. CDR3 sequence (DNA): TGTGCCAGCAGCTCTACAGGGGGCGTAGCCCGTGGCCAGTACTTC. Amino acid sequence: CASSSTGGVARGQYF. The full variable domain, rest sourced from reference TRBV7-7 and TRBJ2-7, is GAGVSQSPRYKVTKRGQDVTLRCDPISSHATLYWYQQALGQGPEFLTYFNYEAQPDKSGLPSDRFSAERPEGSISTLTIQRTEQRDSAMYRCASSSTGGVARGQYFGPGTRLTVT.

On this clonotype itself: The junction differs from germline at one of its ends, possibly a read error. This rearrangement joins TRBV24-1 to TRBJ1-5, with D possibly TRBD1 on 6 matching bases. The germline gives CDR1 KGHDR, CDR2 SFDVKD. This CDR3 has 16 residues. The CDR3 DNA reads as TGTGCCACCAGTGATCCGACAGGCAATAGCAATCAGCCCCAGCGTTTT. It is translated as CATSDPTGNSNQPQRF.

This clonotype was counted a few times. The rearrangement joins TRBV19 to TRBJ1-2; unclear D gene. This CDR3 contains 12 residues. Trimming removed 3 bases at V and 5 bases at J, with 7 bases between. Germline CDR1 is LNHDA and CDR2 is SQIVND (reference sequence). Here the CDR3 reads CASSMAQYGYTF. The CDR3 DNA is TGTGCCAGTAGTATGGCGCAATATGGCTACACCTTC.

CDR3 region: CASSPGTGYQPQHF. The CDR3 bases are TGTGCCAGCAGCCCCGGGACAGGGTATCAGCCCCAGCATTTT. J is TRBJ1-5 and V is TRBV2; 9 bases agree with TRBD1. Germline V lookup: CDR1 SNHLY, CDR2 FYNNEI. This CDR3 region has 14 residues. The junction had 5 bases not matched to a gene; V was cut back by 6 bases and J by 5 bases.

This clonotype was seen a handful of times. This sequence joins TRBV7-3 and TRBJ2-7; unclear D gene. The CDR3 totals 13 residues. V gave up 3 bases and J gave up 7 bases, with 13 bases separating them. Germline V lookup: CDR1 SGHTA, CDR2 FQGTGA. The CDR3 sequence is CASSLAPLEEQYF. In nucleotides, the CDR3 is TGTGCCAGCAGCTTGGCGCCTCTCGAAGAGCAGTACTTC.

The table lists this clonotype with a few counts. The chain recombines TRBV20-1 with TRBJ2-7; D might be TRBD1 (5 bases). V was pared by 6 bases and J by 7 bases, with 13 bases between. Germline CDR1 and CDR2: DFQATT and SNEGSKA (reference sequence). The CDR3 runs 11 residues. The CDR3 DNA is TGCAGTGCGCAGGGTGGGGCGGAGCAGTACTTC. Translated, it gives CSAQGGAEQYF.

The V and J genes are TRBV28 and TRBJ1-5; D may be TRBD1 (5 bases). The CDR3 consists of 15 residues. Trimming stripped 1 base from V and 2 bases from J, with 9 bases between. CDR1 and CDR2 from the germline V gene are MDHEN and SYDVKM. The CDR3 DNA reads TGTGCCAGCAGTTTATACTCCAGGGGCAATCAGCCCCAGCATTTT. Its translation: CASSLYSRGNQPQHF.

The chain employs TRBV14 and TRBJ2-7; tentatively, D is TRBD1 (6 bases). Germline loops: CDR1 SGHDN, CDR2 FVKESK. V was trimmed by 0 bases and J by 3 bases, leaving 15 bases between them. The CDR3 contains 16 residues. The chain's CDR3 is CASSQDQGQGFYEQYF. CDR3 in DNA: TGTGCCAGCAGCCAAGATCAGGGTCAGGGGTTCTACGAGCAGTACTTC.

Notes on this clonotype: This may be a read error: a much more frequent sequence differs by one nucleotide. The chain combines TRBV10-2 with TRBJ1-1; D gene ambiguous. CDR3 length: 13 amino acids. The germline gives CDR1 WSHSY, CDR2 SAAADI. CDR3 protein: CASTPSENAEASF. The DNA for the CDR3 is TGCGCCAGCACCCCCTCCGAGAACGCTGAAGCTTCCTTT.

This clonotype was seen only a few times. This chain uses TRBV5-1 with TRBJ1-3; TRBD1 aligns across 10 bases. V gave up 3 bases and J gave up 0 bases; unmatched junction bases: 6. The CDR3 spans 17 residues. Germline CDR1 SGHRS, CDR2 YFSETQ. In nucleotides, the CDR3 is TGCGCCAGCAGCTCCGGGACAGGGGTTTTCTCTGGAAACACCATATATTTT. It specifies CASSSGTGVFSGNTIYF.

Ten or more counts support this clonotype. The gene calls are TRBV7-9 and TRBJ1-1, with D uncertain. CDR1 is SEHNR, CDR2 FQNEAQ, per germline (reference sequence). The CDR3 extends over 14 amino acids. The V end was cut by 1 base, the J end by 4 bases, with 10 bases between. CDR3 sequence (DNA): TGTGCCAGCAGCTTAGACCAGACGAGCACTGAAGCTTTCTTT. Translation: CASSLDQTSTEAFF. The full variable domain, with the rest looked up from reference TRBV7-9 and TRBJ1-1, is DTGVSQNPRHKITKRGQNVTFRCDPISEHNRLYWYRQTLGQGPEFLTYFQNEAQLEKSRLLSDRFSAERPKGSFSTLEIQRTEQGDSAMYLCASSLDQTSTEAFFGQGTRLTVV.

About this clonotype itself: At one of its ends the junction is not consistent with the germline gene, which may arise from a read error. In DNA form, the CDR3 reads TGTGACAGCAGCCACCGCGAACCCCAGCATTTT. The encoded protein is CDSSHREPQHF. V is TRBV14 and J is TRBJ1-5; D remains ambiguous. Germline-derived CDR1 and CDR2 are SGHDN and FVKESK. CDR3 length equals 11 residues.

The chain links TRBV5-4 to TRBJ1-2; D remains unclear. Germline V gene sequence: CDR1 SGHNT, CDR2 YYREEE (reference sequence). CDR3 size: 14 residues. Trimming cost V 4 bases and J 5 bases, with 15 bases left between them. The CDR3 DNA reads TGTGCCAGCAGCCCATACGGACCGAAGTATGGCTACACCTTC. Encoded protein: CASSPYGPKYGYTF.

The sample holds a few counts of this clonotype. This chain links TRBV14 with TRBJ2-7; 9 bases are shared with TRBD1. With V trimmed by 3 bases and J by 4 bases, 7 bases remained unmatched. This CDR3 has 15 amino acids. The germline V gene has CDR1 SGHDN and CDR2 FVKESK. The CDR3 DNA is TGTGCCAGCAGCCACGGGACAGGGAGGGGATACGAGCAGTACTTC. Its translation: CASSHGTGRGYEQYF.

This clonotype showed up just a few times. The CDR3 DNA reads TGCAGTGCTAGAGAAGACAGGGGGACCTATGGCTACACCTTC. It specifies CSAREDRGTYGYTF. V gene TRBV20-1 combines with J gene TRBJ1-2; TRBD1 aligns across 9 bases. With V trimmed by 0 bases and J by 4 bases, 3 bases remained unmatched. The germline V gene has CDR1 DFQATT and CDR2 SNEGSKA (reference sequence). The CDR3 has 14 amino acids.

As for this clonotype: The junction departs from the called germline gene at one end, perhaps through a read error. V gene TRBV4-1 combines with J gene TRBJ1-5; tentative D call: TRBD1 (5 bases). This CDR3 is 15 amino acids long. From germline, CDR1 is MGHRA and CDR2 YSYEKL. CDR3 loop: CASSQVPGLAGPEHF. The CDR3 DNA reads TGCGCCAGCAGCCAAGTCCCGGGACTAGCGGGGCCCGAGCATTTT.

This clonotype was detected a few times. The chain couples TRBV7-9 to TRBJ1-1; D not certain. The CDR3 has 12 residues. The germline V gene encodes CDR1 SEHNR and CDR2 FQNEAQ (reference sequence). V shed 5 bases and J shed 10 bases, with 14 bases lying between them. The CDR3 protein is CASSPGGIGAFF. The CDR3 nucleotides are TGTGCCAGCAGCCCCGGAGGGATTGGAGCTTTCTTT.

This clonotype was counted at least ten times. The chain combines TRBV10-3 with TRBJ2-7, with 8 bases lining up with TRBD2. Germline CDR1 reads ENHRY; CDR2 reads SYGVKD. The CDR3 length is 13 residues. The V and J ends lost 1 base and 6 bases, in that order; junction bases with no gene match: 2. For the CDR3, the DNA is TGTGCCATCAGTGAGTACGGGAGGGTCGAGCAGTACTTC. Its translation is CAISEYGRVEQYF.

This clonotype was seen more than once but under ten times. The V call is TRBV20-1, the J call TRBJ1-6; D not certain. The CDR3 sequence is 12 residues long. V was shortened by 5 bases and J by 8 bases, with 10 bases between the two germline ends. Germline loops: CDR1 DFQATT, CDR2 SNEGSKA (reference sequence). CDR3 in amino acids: CSALGRDSPLHF. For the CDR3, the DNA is TGCAGTGCTCTTGGTCGGGATTCACCCCTCCACTTT.

The CDR3 sequence is CASSPPGQGVETQYF. CDR3 bases: TGTGCCAGCTCACCCCCGGGACAGGGGGTAGAGACCCAGTACTTC. The chain is built from TRBV25-1 and TRBJ2-5; 11 bases map to TRBD1. V lost 8 bases, J lost 4 bases, and 9 bases stayed unmatched. Germline lookup yields CDR1 MGHDK and CDR2 SYGVNS. CDR3 length: 15 amino acids.

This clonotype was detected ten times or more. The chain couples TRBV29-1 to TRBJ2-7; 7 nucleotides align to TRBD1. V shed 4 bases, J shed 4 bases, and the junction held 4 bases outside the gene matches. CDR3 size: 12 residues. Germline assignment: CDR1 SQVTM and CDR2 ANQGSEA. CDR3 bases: TGCAGCGTTGTGCAGGGGGATTACGAGCAGTACTTC. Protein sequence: CSVVQGDYEQYF.

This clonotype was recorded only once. The CDR3: CASSLSGRTQETQYF. The CDR3 region has the DNA TGTGCCAGCAGCCTTAGCGGGAGGACACAAGAGACCCAGTACTTC. This sequence joins TRBV5-6 and TRBJ2-5, with 10 bases matching TRBD2. V lost 4 bases, J lost 2 bases, and 5 bases stayed unmatched. The germline V gene has CDR1 SGHDT and CDR2 YYEEEE. This CDR3 contains 15 residues.